Shown below are 20 T cell receptor beta chains from a single sample sequenced in a study of vaccination and CD4 T cells after COVID-19 (dated by TCRdb to 2022 to 2024). The treatment or condition label of this sample denotes: approximately 11-day PBMC culture with coronavirus spike peptide pools or control peptides (ViraFEST assay). The antigens for these receptors are not known. Receptor libraries were prepared by PCR. The data were produced on an Illumina iSeq 100. DNA from cultured CD4+ T cells was subjected to TCR sequencing with the Oncomine TCR Beta short-read assay at the Johns Hopkins FTIC core. The public reads were run again by TCRdb, first through fastp at Q25 and then through MiXCR, and only productive beta chains were kept. Every distinct CDR3 protein forms one entry, paired with its most common genes and DNA. The sample has tens of thousands of distinct CDR3 sequences on record, roughly 64% of them singletons. The ten largest clones add up to 4% to 5.5% of the sample.

Sequenced input: CD4+ T cells from blood, cultured in vitro. The origin of the receptors is a human donor who had recovered from COVID-19.

This clonotype was recorded a few times. The chain joins TRBV24-1 to TRBJ1-5; 9 bases line up with TRBD1. This CDR3 has 14 amino acids. Looked up from germline, CDR1 is KGHDR and CDR2 is SFDVKD. V trimming: 5 bases; J trimming: 5 bases; junction bases outside the gene matches: 3. The CDR3 DNA reads as TGTGCCACCAGTGCTGACAGGGGGGATCAGCCCCAGCATTTT. Protein: CATSADRGDQPQHF.

The gene calls are TRBV5-1 and TRBJ1-1, with D uncertain. Trimming removed 4 bases from V and 1 base from J, with 11 bases in between. Germline V lookup: CDR1 SGHRS, CDR2 YFSETQ. The CDR3 loop spans 14 amino acids. This chain's CDR3 is CASSSSSRNTEAFF. Written as DNA, the CDR3 is TGCGCCAGCAGCAGCAGTTCAAGGAACACTGAAGCTTTCTTT.

A few counts support this clonotype. CDR3 region: CASSSYESETQYF. In DNA form, the CDR3 reads TGTGCCAGCAGCTCGTACGAGTCCGAGACCCAGTACTTC. This rearrangement joins TRBV7-6 to TRBJ2-5, with D hard to call. The length of the CDR3 is 13 residues. Per germline, CDR1 SGHVS and CDR2 FNYEAQ. V lost 4 bases to trimming and J lost 5 bases, with 11 bases between them.

The rearrangement links TRBV6-2 or TRBV6-3 to TRBJ1-2, with D tentatively TRBD1 (5 bases). Germline lookup yields CDR1 MNHEY and CDR2 SVGEGT. This CDR3 is built from 15 residues. Trimming shortened V by 6 bases and J by 4 bases, and 18 bases separated the two germline ends. The CDR3: CASREQAYGSYGYTF. In nucleotides, the CDR3 is TGTGCCAGCAGAGAACAGGCATACGGTTCCTATGGCTACACCTTC.

This clonotype was observed a few times. This rearrangement joins TRBV7-3 to TRBJ2-3; TRBD2 aligns across 9 bases. The CDR3 loop spans 15 amino acids. In germline, CDR1 is SGHTA, CDR2 FQGTGA. J gave up 6 bases and V 1 base, and 5 bases lay outside the gene matches. In DNA form, the CDR3 reads TGTGCCAGCAGCTTAAGGCTAGCGGGGCTGGATACGCAGTATTTT. Encoded protein: CASSLRLAGLDTQYF.

The rearrangement joins TRBV20-1 to TRBJ1-5; tentative D call: TRBD1 (5 bases). Trimming took 5 bases from V and 4 from J, leaving 9 bases between them. The germline V gene has CDR1 DFQATT and CDR2 SNEGSKA (reference sequence). This CDR3 spans 12 amino acids. The chain's CDR3 is CSAAGGNQPQHF. The CDR3 DNA reads TGCAGTGCTGCTGGGGGGAATCAGCCCCAGCATTTT.

The V gene is TRBV20-1, the J gene TRBJ1-2, with a tentative D call TRBD1 (5 bases). CDR1 is DFQATT, CDR2 SNEGSKA, per germline (reference sequence). The CDR3 covers 16 residues. Trimming removed 0 bases at V and 4 bases at J, with 18 bases between. CDR3 sequence (DNA): TGCAGTGCTAGAGAGGTTCGCGGGACGGGTGGCTATGGCTACACCTTC. Its translation is CSAREVRGTGGYGYTF.

The chain is built from TRBV11-3 and TRBJ2-1, with D possibly TRBD1 on 6 matching bases. CDR1 is SGHNT, CDR2 YENEEA, per germline. The ends were cut back, 1 base at V and 5 bases at J, with 9 bases in the middle. CDR3 size: 14 residues. Here the CDR3 reads CASSLGGPNNEQFF. As DNA, the CDR3 is TGTGCCAGCAGCTTAGGGGGGCCCAACAATGAGCAGTTCTTC.

The chain uses TRBV7-9 and TRBJ2-7; D possibly corresponds to TRBD1 (5 bases). V was cut by 5 bases and J by 2 bases, with 16 bases left in between. The CDR3 is 15 amino acids. Looked up from germline, CDR1 is SEHNR and CDR2 is FQNEAQ (reference sequence). CDR3 nucleotide sequence: TGTGCCAGCAGCCCAATAGACAGACTCACCTACGAGCAGTACTTC. Amino acids: CASSPIDRLTYEQYF.

The rearrangement joins TRBV5-4 to TRBJ1-6; D ambiguous. The CDR3 runs to 16 residues. Germline V gives CDR1 SGHNT, CDR2 YYREEE (reference sequence). V was cut by 1 base and J by 4 bases, with 12 bases left in between. The CDR3, as DNA: TGTGCCAGCAGCTTGAAGGGTCAGTCTTATAATTCACCCCTCCACTTT. This gives the protein CASSLKGQSYNSPLHF.

This clonotype appeared a few times. The gene calls are TRBV28 and TRBJ1-1; a possible D gene is TRBD1 (6 bases). Trimming cost V 6 bases and J 1 base, with 12 bases left between them. This CDR3 is built from 14 residues. The germline CDR1 and CDR2 sequences are MDHEN and SYDVKM. The CDR3 nucleotides read TGTGCCAGCAGATCCGGGACATCGAACACTGAAGCTTTCTTT. It is translated as CASRSGTSNTEAFF.

The chain has TRBV7-2 and TRBJ2-5, with 7 nucleotides matching TRBD2. J lost 6 bases, V lost 7 bases, and 8 bases had no gene match. In germline, CDR1 is SGHTA, CDR2 FQGNSA. The CDR3 loop spans 13 amino acids. The CDR3 loop reads CASTLTSLQTQYF. The CDR3 DNA follows: TGTGCCAGCACCCTGACTAGCTTACAGACCCAGTACTTC. Full variable domain (missing parts from reference TRBV7-2 and TRBJ2-5): GAGVSQSPSNKVTEKGKDVELRCDPISGHTALYWYRQSLGQGLEFLIYFQGNSAPDKSGLPSDRFSAERTGGSVSTLTIQRTQQEDSAVYLCASTLTSLQTQYFGPGTRLLVL.

The rearrangement uses TRBV4-3 and TRBJ2-7; D is unresolved. Trimming stripped 4 bases from V and 6 bases from J, with 13 bases between. In germline, CDR1 is LGHNA, CDR2 YSLEER. The CDR3 covers 13 residues. The CDR3 is CASSRQLGIEQYF. The CDR3 DNA sequence: TGCGCCAGCAGCCGCCAATTGGGGATCGAGCAGTACTTC.

The gene calls are TRBV27 and TRBJ1-3; D is possibly TRBD1 (6 bases). This CDR3 is built from 14 residues. In germline, CDR1 is MNHEY, CDR2 SMNVEV (reference sequence). V was shortened by 8 bases and J by 2 bases, with 13 bases between the two germline ends. CDR3 loop: CASRGQGPGNTIYF. For the CDR3, the DNA is TGTGCCAGCCGCGGGCAGGGGCCTGGAAACACCATATATTTT.

Only a few counts were recorded for this clonotype. J is TRBJ1-2 and V is TRBV29-1; D gene unclear. Germline loops: CDR1 SQVTM, CDR2 ANQGSEA. This CDR3 spans 12 amino acids. Trimming removed 2 bases from V and 6 bases from J, with 10 bases in between. The CDR3 here is CSVESSRDGYTF. The CDR3 bases are TGCAGCGTTGAATCCTCCAGAGATGGCTACACCTTC.

This chain joins TRBV5-1 and TRBJ1-2, with 7 bases that match TRBD1. V was clipped by 4 bases and J by 4 bases; unmatched bases: 7. Germline assignment: CDR1 SGHRS and CDR2 YFSETQ. The CDR3 totals 14 residues. The CDR3 protein is CASSREGQIYGYTF. CDR3 DNA sequence: TGCGCCAGCAGCCGCGAGGGACAGATCTATGGCTACACCTTC.

The chain combines TRBV6-2 or TRBV6-3 with TRBJ2-5, with 12 bases that match TRBD2. The trim removed 2 bases at V and 1 base at J, leaving 5 bases unmatched. The CDR3 totals 17 residues. Looked up from germline, CDR1 is MNHEY and CDR2 is SVGEGT. The CDR3, as DNA: TGTGCCAGCAGTTACGCGGGACTAGCGGGTCTCCAAGAGACCCAGTACTTC. Translation gives CASSYAGLAGLQETQYF.

This clonotype is a singleton in its sample. This sequence joins TRBV6-1 and TRBJ2-3, with D possibly being TRBD1 (6 bases). The CDR3 covers 16 residues. Looked up from germline, CDR1 is MNHNS and CDR2 is SASEGT. V was clipped by 5 bases and J by 4 bases, with 19 bases between them. The CDR3 bases are TGTGCCAGCAGTCTACAGGGTTCGGTGGTGGCAGATACGCAGTATTTT. This translates into CASSLQGSVVADTQYF.

V is TRBV4-3 and J is TRBJ2-3; 16 bases fit TRBD2. The CDR3 consists of 17 residues. Germline CDR1 LGHNA, CDR2 YSLEER. V shed 4 bases and J 3 bases; nucleotides not matched to a gene: 4. CDR3 sequence: CASSLGTSGRVTDTQYF. CDR3 in DNA: TGCGCCAGCAGCCTCGGGACTAGCGGGAGGGTGACAGATACGCAGTATTTT.

This chain connects TRBV20-1 to TRBJ2-2; 7 positions match TRBD2. The ends lost 0 bases at V and 6 bases at J; junction bases unmatched: 10. This CDR3 has 16 residues. Germline lookup yields CDR1 DFQATT and CDR2 SNEGSKA (reference sequence). In DNA form, the CDR3 reads TGCAGTGCTAGAGATGTTGGGAGGGGAGGAGCCGGGGAGCTGTTTTTT. Amino acids: CSARDVGRGGAGELFF.